This paragraph covers one T cell receptor (beta chain) sequence. The method was immunoSEQ multiplex PCR; TCRdb's version includes in-frame clones alone and lacks a portion of them. The profile covers a few hundred thousand clones, with roughly 89% appearing a single time and 2.2% taken by the ten largest. The data derive from a study of blood T cell repertoires in COVID-19. In the study overall: Specimens from acute and convalescent COVID-19 originated in the United States, Italy and Spain. Nucleic acid was either cDNA or gDNA, and it came from T cells, B-cell-depleted T cells, or PBMCs.

CDR1 is SGHAT and CDR2 is FQNNGV in the germline V gene. V shed 4 bases and J shed 4 bases, with 3 bases lying between them. The CDR3 sequence is 11 residues long. The sequence was collected from a man aged 50-60 years with acute or convalescent COVID-19. The chain combines TRBV11-2 with TRBJ2-3; no clear D. Source material: peripheral blood. CDR3 in DNA: TGTGCCAGCAGCTCATCAGATACGCAGTATTTT. Its protein product is CASSSSDTQYF.